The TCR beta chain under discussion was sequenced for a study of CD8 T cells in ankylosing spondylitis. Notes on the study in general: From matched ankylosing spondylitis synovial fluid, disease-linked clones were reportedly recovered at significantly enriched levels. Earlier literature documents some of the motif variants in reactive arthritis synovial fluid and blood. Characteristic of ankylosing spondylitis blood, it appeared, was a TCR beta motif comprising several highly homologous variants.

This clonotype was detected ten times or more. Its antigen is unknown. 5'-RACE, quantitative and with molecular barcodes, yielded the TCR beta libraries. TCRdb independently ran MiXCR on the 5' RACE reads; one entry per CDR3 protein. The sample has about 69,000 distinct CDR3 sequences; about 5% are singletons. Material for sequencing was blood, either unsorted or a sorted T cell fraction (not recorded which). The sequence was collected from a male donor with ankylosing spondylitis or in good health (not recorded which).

The CDR3 region is CASSPQPSGVTDTQYF. CDR3 DNA: TGTGCCAGCTCACCACAGCCCAGCGGGGTCACAGATACGCAGTATTTT. This rearrangement joins TRBV18 to TRBJ2-3, with 7 bases aligning to TRBD2. This CDR3 region has 16 residues. V shed 1 base and J 2 bases; nucleotides not matched to a gene: 6. Germline V CDR1 and CDR2: KGHSH, LQKENI. Full variable domain (outside the CDR3, taken from reference TRBV18 and TRBJ2-3): NAGVMQNPRHLVRRRGQEARLRCSPMKGHSHVYWYRQLPEEGLKFMVYLQKENIIDESGMPKERFSAEFPKEGPSILRIQQVVRGDSAAYFCASSPQPSGVTDTQYFGPGTRLTVL.